This T cell receptor (beta chain) was found in a study of fetal regulatory T cell absence and autoimmunity. The study, taken as a whole, reports: In IPEX syndrome, oligoclonal enrichment was read as supporting prenatal antigen-driven autoimmunity in the pancreas. Compared with cord blood, pancreas showed oligoclonal TCR enrichment, some clones over 90-fold.

Produced via immunoSEQ multiplex PCR; TCRdb's table is partial and in-frame only. The top ten clones hold less than 2.5% of a sample with around 100,000 clones, 72% of them seen once. This clone was recorded once. Its antigen is unknown. This CDR3 contains 14 residues. Germline V lookup: CDR1 SGDLS, CDR2 YYNGEE. J was trimmed by 5 bases and V by 2 bases; bases with no gene match: 5. The chain joins TRBV9 to TRBJ2-5; 8 bases are shared with TRBD2. The TCR was taken from a male donor with IPEX syndrome. Sequenced input: pancreas tissue. CDR3 sequence (DNA): TGTGCCAGCAGCGTTGGTAGCGGGGTCGAGACCCAGTACTTC. This sequence encodes CASSVGSGVETQYF.